This TCR beta chain was observed in a study of cytomegalovirus exposure and HLA in healthy donors. The V gene's germline CDR1 is MNHEY and CDR2 SVGAGI. The V gene lost 6 bases and the J gene lost 7 bases, with 18 bases spanning the gap. This CDR3 comprises 14 residues. The PCR made use of 60 Vbeta and 13 Jbeta primers. Using immunoSEQ multiplex PCR, the repertoire was profiled, and TCRdb retains in-frame clones only, with some absent. The sample lists about 140,000 clones, about 75% occurring once. This chain links TRBV6-5 with TRBJ1-2; D perhaps matches TRBD1 (5 bases). This TCR derives from a man aged 18 to 30 in good health and CMV-seronegative. Sequencing input: PBMCs. CDR3 bases: TGTGCCAGCAGGGTCATCGACAGTAGCAGTGGCTACACCTTC. Translating it yields CASRVIDSSSGYTF.